One sample yielded the 18 T cell receptor beta chains listed below, sequenced in a study of OX40 agonist ivuxolimab in advanced cancers. Profiling relied on immunoSEQ multiplex PCR, and the TCRdb table lists in-frame clones only, not all of them. Of 96,000 or so clones in the sample, about 80% were seen once. The specimen comprised CD4+ or CD8+ T cells sorted from blood, sampled in a trial of the OX40 agonist ivuxolimab. The source of these receptors is an adult with an advanced solid tumor such as melanoma, head and neck, liver or kidney cancer.

The chain links TRBV23-1 to TRBJ2-1, with 7 bases lining up with TRBD2. TRBV23-1 is treated as an ORF (open reading frame) with a function not yet certain. Losses at the gene ends were 3 bases for V and 3 bases for J; bases not matched to a gene: 5. The CDR3 spans 15 residues. The CDR3 DNA sequence: TGCGCCAGCAGTCAGACTAGCTCTGACTACAATGAGCAGTTCTTC. It codes for CASSQTSSDYNEQFF.

The V and J genes are TRBV30 and TRBJ2-7, with D possibly called TRBD1 or TRBD2 (5 bases each). Trimming took off 2 bases at V and 4 bases at J, with 18 bases between the two ends. The V gene's germline CDR1 is GTSNPN and CDR2 SVGIG (reference sequence). The CDR3 is made up of 15 amino acids. The CDR3 reads CAWSRGGQGGYEQYF. In nucleotides, the CDR3 is TGTGCCTGGAGTCGCGGAGGTCAGGGTGGTTACGAGCAGTACTTC.

The V call is TRBV5-1, the J call TRBJ1-2; a possible D gene is TRBD1 (5 bases). The CDR3 has 15 amino acids. Trimming took 1 base from V and 5 from J, leaving 15 bases between them. CDR1 and CDR2 from the germline V gene are SGHRS and YFSETQ. CDR3 coding DNA: TGCGCCAGCAGCTTGAAAACGGGACCTAGATATGGCTACACCTTC. Translation: CASSLKTGPRYGYTF.

The chain carries TRBV5-6 and TRBJ2-5; D may be TRBD1 (6 bases). V lost 0 bases, J lost 1 base, and 13 bases lay in between. Germline V gene data show CDR1 as SGHDT and CDR2 as YYEEEE. The CDR3 loop spans 16 amino acids. The CDR3 DNA is TGTGCCAGCAGCTTGGGCAGGGGTCCCACCCAAGAGACCCAGTACTTC. The encoded protein is CASSLGRGPTQETQYF.

The chain employs TRBV7-3 and TRBJ1-1; D remains ambiguous. This CDR3 is 12 amino acids long. The V and J ends lost 2 bases and 9 bases respectively, with 10 bases between them. Germline CDR1 and CDR2: SGHTA and FQGTGA. CDR3 residues: CASSLGGQKAFF. CDR3 in DNA: TGTGCCAGCAGCTTAGGAGGGCAGAAAGCTTTCTTT.

The chain combines TRBV7-2 with TRBJ2-3; 8 bases align to TRBD2. Trimming cost V 4 bases and J 6 bases; bases outside gene matches: 9. This CDR3 region has 15 residues. Per the germline V gene, CDR1 is SGHTA and CDR2 is FQGNSA. The CDR3 DNA sequence: TGTGCCAGCAGCTCGAAGGCCGGGAGGGGCGATACGCAGTATTTT. This encodes CASSSKAGRGDTQYF.

The chain links TRBV6-6 to TRBJ2-7; 7 nucleotides match TRBD2. J was trimmed by 0 bases and V by 8 bases; bases with no gene match: 10. The V gene's germline CDR1 is MNHNY and CDR2 SVGAGI (reference sequence). The CDR3 runs 15 residues. The DNA of the CDR3 is TGTGCCAGCGGCCAAACTAGCGCTAGCTCCTACGAGCAGTACTTC. This sequence encodes CASGQTSASSYEQYF.

Points on this clone: This specimen includes other DNA sequences encoding the same CDR3. The genes are TRBV5-1 and TRBJ1-2; D ambiguous. This CDR3 has 13 residues. V was cut by 0 bases and J by 2 bases, with 5 bases left in between. Germline V lookup: CDR1 SGHRS, CDR2 YFSETQ. CDR3 protein: CASSLELNYGYTF. CDR3 sequence (DNA): TGCGCCAGCAGCTTGGAACTGAACTATGGCTACACCTTC.

The chain is built from TRBV4-3 and TRBJ2-4, with 7 positions matching TRBD1. CDR1 is LGHNA, CDR2 YSLEER, per germline. The CDR3 is 15 residues long. Germline trimming cut 0 bases from V and 4 bases from J; bases unmatched to any gene: 3. Here the CDR3 DNA reads TGCGCCAGCAGCCAAGATATCAGGGGGAAAAACATTCAGTACTTC. Translating it yields CASSQDIRGKNIQYF.

V gene TRBV11-3 combines with J gene TRBJ2-3; D is unresolved. CDR1 is SGHNT and CDR2 is YENEEA in the germline V gene. The CDR3 consists of 14 residues. V was cut by 0 bases and J by 6 bases, with 10 bases left in between. In nucleotides, the CDR3 is TGTGCCAGCAGCTTAGACTTGGGATCGGATACGCAGTATTTT. It specifies CASSLDLGSDTQYF.

V usage is TRBV7-2 and J usage is TRBJ1-3, with a possible D match to TRBD1 (5 bases). The CDR3 runs to 16 residues. Trimming took off 1 base at V and 4 bases at J, with 14 bases between the two ends. CDR1 is SGHTA and CDR2 is FQGNSA in the germline V gene. In DNA form, the CDR3 reads TGTGCCAGCAGCTTAGGTATCCCGACAGTCGGAAACACCATATATTTT. Its protein product is CASSLGIPTVGNTIYF.

The CDR3 sequence is CASSLVDRVAEAFF. DNA of the CDR3: TGTGCCAGCAGCTTGGTCGACAGAGTGGCTGAAGCTTTCTTT. The V gene is TRBV7-9, the J gene TRBJ1-1; D possibly corresponds to TRBD1 (5 bases). CDR3 size: 14 residues. CDR1 and CDR2 (germline): SEHNR, FQNEAQ (reference sequence). V was cut by 3 bases and J by 6 bases, with 14 bases left in between.

The J gene is TRBJ2-3, the V gene TRBV7-8; the D call may be TRBD1 or TRBD2 (6 bases each). The CDR3 loop spans 19 amino acids. Deletions cut 2 bases from V and 5 bases from J, with 26 bases between. CDR1 and CDR2 from the germline V gene are SGHVS and FQNEAQ. The CDR3 is CASSLSPPSGAHRVDTQYF. The CDR3 DNA follows: TGTGCCAGCAGCTTATCCCCTCCCTCGGGGGCGCATAGGGTAGATACGCAGTATTTT.

This clone was seen just once. This chain connects TRBV12-5 to TRBJ2-3; 7 positions match TRBD2. V was clipped by 4 bases and J by 4 bases; unmatched bases: 5. The CDR3 sequence is 14 residues long. Germline V gene sequence: CDR1 LGHNT, CDR2 FRNRAP. Here the CDR3 reads CASGSGGGPDTQYF. CDR3 DNA: TGTGCTAGTGGTTCCGGCGGGGGTCCAGATACGCAGTATTTT.

The rearrangement joins TRBV6-6 to TRBJ1-5; 9 positions match TRBD1. The CDR3 covers 14 residues. With 4 bases clipped from V and 3 bases from J, the junction kept 1 base outside the gene matches. Germline CDR1 MNHNY, CDR2 SVGAGI (reference sequence). CDR3 sequence (DNA): TGTGCCAGCAGTTGGACAGGGGTCAATCAGCCCCAGCATTTT. Translation gives CASSWTGVNQPQHF.

The CDR3 bases are TGCGCCAGCAGCCGCGCCGGGACAGGAGACACTGAAGCTTTCTTT. It yields the protein CASSRAGTGDTEAFF. J is TRBJ1-1 and V is TRBV4-3; TRBD1 matches 8 bases. The CDR3 covers 15 residues. The ends lost 4 bases at V and 3 bases at J; junction bases unmatched: 7. Germline assignment: CDR1 LGHNA and CDR2 YSLEER.

The rearrangement links TRBV4-2 to TRBJ2-1; D possibly corresponds to TRBD2 (6 bases). The germline V gene encodes CDR1 LGHNA and CDR2 YNFKEQ. V was trimmed by 4 bases and J by 3 bases, leaving 13 bases between them. The CDR3 is made up of 15 amino acids. The CDR3 sequence is CASSLLGGYYNEQFF. As DNA, the CDR3 is TGTGCCAGCAGCCTGCTGGGGGGTTACTACAATGAGCAGTTCTTC.

CDR3 protein: CASSSPLGRTEAFF. As DNA, the CDR3 is TGTGCCAGCAGTTCACCCCTCGGGAGGACTGAAGCTTTCTTT. The rearrangement uses TRBV27 and TRBJ1-1; D is ambiguous. From germline, CDR1 is MNHEY and CDR2 SMNVEV (reference sequence). This CDR3 has 14 amino acids. V lost 4 bases and J lost 5, with 14 bases in between.